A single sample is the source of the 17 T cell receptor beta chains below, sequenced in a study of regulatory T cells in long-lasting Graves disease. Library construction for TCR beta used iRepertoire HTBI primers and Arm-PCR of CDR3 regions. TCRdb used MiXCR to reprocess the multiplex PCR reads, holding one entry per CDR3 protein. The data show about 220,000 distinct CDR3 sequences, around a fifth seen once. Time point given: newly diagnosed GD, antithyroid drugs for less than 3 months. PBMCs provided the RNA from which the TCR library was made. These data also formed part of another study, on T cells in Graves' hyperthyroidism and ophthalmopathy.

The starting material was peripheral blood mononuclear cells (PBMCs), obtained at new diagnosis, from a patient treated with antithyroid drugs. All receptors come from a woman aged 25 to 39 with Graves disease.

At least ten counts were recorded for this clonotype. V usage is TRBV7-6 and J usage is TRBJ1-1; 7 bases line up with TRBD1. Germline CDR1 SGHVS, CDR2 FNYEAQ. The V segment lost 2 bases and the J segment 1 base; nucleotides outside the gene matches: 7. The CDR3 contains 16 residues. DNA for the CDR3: TGTGCCAGCAGCTTAACTCCAGGGGGAGGGAACACTGAAGCTTTCTTT. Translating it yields CASSLTPGGGNTEAFF.

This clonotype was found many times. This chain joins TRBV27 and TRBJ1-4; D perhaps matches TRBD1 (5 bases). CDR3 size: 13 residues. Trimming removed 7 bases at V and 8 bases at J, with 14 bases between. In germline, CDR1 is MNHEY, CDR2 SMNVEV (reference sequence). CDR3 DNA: TGTGCCAGCACCTCCCCGGGGGGAGAAAAACTGTTTTTT. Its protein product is CASTSPGGEKLFF.

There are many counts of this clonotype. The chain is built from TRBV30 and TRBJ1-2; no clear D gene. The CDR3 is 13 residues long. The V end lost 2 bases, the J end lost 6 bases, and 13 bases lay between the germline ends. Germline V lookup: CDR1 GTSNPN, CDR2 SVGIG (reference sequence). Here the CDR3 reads CAWSLINSDGYTF. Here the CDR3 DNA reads TGTGCCTGGAGTCTTATTAACAGCGATGGCTACACCTTC.

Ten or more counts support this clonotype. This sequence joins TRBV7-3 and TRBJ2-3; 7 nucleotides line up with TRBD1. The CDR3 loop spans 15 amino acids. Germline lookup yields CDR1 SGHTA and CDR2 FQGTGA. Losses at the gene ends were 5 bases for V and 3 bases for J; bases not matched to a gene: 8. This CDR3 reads CASSPPGGRTDTQYF. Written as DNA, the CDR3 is TGTGCCAGCAGCCCTCCAGGGGGTAGAACAGATACGCAGTATTTT.

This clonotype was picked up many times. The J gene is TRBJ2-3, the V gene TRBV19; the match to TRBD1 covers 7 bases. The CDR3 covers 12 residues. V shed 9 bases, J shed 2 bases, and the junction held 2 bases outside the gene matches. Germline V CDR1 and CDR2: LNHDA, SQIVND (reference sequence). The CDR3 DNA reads TGTGCCAGCAGGGGGTTCACAGATACGCAGTATTTT. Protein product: CASRGFTDTQYF.

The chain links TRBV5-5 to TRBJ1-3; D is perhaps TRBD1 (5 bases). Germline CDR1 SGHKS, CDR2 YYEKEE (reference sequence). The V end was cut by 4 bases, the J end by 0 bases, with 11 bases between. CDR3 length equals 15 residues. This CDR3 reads CASSRDGNSGNTIYF. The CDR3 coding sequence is TGTGCCAGCAGCCGGGACGGAAACTCTGGAAACACCATATATTTT.

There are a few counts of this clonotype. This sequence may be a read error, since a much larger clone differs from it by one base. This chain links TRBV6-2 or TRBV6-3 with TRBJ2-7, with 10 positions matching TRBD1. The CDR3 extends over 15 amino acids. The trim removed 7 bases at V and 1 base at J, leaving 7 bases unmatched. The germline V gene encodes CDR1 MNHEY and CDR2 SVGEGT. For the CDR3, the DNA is TGTGCCAGCATCGCGACAGGGGGCCTTTCCTACGAGCAGTACTTC. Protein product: CASIATGGLSYEQYF.

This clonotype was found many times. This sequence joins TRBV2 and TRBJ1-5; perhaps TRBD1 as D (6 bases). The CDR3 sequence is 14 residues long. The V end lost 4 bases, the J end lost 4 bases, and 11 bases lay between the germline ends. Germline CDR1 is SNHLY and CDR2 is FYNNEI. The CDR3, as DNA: TGTGCCAGCAGTGTCAAGCAGGGGAATCAGCCCCAGCATTTT. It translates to CASSVKQGNQPQHF.

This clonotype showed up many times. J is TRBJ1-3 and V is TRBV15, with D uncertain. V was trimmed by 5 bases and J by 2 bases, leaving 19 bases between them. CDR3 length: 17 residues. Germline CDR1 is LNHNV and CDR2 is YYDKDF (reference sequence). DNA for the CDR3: TGTGCCACCAGCCCTAACCCCCGGCTCTTCCCTGGAAACACCATATATTTT. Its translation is CATSPNPRLFPGNTIYF.

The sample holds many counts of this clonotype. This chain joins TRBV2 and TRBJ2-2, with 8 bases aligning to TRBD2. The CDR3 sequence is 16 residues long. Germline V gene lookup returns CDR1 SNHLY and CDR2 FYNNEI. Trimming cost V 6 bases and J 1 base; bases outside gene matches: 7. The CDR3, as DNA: TGTGCCAGCAGCCTCCTTAGCGGGAAGAACACCGGGGAGCTGTTTTTT. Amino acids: CASSLLSGKNTGELFF.

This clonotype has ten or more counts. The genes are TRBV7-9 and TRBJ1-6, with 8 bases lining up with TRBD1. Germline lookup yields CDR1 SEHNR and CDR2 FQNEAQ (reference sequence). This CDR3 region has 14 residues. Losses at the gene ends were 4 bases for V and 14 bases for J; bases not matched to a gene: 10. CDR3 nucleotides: TGTGCCAGCAGCTCGGACAGGGCACGACCGGCCCTCCACTTT. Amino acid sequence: CASSSDRARPALHF.

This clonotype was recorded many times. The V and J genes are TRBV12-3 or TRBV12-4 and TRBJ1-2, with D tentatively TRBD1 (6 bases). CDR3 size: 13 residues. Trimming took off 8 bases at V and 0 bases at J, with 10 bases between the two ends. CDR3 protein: CASGRDTNYGYTF. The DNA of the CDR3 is TGTGCCAGCGGTCGGGACACTAACTATGGCTACACCTTC.

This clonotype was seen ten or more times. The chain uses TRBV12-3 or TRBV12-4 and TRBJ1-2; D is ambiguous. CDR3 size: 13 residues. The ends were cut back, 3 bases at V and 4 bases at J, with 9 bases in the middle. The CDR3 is CASSFSSGYGYTF. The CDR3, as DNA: TGTGCCAGCAGTTTTTCCTCGGGCTATGGCTACACCTTC.

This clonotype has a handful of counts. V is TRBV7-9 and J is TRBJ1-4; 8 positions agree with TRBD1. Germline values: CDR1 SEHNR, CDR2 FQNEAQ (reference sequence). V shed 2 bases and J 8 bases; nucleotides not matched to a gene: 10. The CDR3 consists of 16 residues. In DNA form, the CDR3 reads TGTGCCAGCAGCTTAAGTCTCGGACAGGGTGGCGAAAAACTGTTTTTT. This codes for CASSLSLGQGGEKLFF.

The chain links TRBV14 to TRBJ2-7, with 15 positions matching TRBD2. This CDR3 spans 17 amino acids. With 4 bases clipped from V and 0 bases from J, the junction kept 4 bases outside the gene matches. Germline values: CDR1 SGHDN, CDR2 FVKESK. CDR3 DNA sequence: TGTGCCAGCAGCCCCGGACTAGCGGGAGGGACCTCCTACGAGCAGTACTTC. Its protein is CASSPGLAGGTSYEQYF.

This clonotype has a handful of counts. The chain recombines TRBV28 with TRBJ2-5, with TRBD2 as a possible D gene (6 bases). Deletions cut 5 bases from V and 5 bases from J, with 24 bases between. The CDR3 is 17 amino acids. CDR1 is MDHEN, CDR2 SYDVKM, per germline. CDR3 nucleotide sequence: TGTGCCAGCAGTACACGGGACCCCCAGGGAGGATGGGAGACCCAGTACTTC. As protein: CASSTRDPQGGWETQYF.

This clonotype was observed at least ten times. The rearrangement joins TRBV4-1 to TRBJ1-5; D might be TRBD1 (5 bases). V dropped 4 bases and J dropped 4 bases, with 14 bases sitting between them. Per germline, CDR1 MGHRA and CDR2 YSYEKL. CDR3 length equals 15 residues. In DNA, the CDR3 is TGCGCCAGCAGCCTGCGGGACGAGCAGAATCAGCCCCAGCATTTT. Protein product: CASSLRDEQNQPQHF.